Sequencing of this TCR beta chain was carried out in a study of blood T cell repertoires in COVID-19 (dated by TCRdb to 2020 to 2022). Regarding the complete study: The collaborator samples originated in the United States, Italy and Spain and spanned the acute and convalescent phases of COVID-19. The material from the prospective study consisted of cDNA or gDNA derived from T cells, B-cell-depleted T cells, or PBMCs. The repertoires were released in a freely available public database meant as a resource for research on the immune response to SARS-CoV-2. Where available, HLA class I and class II types were taken from metadata supplied by the sample provider and were not determined by assay-based typing. Subjects who had been exposed to COVID-19, were actively infected with it, or had recovered from it provided the deeply sampled blood TCRbeta repertoires that made up the dataset. Nearly every sample came with metadata listing a de-identified subject ID, COVID-19 status, age in years and sex. Samples were obtained from the ongoing ImmuneRACE study (first 160 participants) and from approximately 1,200 subjects provided by 6 global collaborators.

The CDR3, from cysteine to phenylalanine, totals 18 residues. Just the 54-base CDR3 DNA is kept, in frame starting at base 1. From the germline V gene (reference sequence), CDR1 is SEHNR and CDR2 is FQNEAQ. Germline trimming: 0 bases from V, 0 bases from J; junction bases outside gene matches: 3. The immunoSEQ Assay, a bias-controlled multiplex PCR, was used to amplify TCRbeta CDR3 regions from genomic DNA. Per the source publication's procedure: The number of nucleated cells in each sample was estimated by amplification of reference gene primers within the assay. Sequence reads were collapsed and filtered to measure the absolute abundance of every unique TCRbeta CDR3 rearrangement. For each sample, productive Simpson clonality was calculated as the square root of Simpson's diversity index over productive rearrangements. In its TCRdb copy, this immuneACCESS table keeps in-frame sequences only and misses some clones. Where compared with another copy, unresolved V genes explain less than half of these, and the others have no known cause. V and J calls plus clone size are reproduced from that table; the DNA served to infer D and trimming. This sample lists about 250,000 clones; approximately 83% were detected once. The top ten constitute 7.5% to 10% of the sample.

Each collaborating institution followed its own protocols to collect whole blood in K2EDTA tubes. Collaborator samples were shipped for TCRbeta analysis as frozen whole blood, isolated PBMCs, or DNA extracted from either sample type. General findings and caveats noted by the study authors: Clinical and demographic metadata were provided uncurated, with the amount varying by source and participant.

A word on this clone: No cognate antigen has been identified for it. It has no much larger one-base neighbor in the sample; base qualities were not kept.

The source is a man older than 75 with acute or convalescent COVID-19. The material sequenced was peripheral blood. The sequence joins TRBV7-9 to TRBJ2-7, with TRBD2 identical over 15 junction bases. The CDR3 region has the sequence CASSLAGTSGRSSYEQYF. The nucleotide sequence is TGTGCCAGCAGCTTAGCCGGGACTAGCGGGAGGAGCTCCTACGAGCAGTACTTC.